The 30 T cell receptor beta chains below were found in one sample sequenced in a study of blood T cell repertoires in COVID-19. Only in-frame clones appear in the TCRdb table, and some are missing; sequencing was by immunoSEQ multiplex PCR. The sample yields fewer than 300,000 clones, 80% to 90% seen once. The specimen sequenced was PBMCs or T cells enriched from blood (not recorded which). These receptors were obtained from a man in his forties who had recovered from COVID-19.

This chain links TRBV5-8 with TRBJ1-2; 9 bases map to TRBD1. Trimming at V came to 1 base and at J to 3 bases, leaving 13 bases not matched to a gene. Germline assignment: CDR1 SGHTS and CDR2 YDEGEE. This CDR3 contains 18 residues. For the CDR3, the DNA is TGTGCCAGCAGCTTGCGTTTGGGACAGGGCAGCGGGGACTATGGCTACACCTTC. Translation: CASSLRLGQGSGDYGYTF.

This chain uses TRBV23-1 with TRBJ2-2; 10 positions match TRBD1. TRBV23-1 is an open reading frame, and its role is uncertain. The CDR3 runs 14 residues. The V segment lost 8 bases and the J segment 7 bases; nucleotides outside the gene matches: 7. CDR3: CASGGTGALGELFF. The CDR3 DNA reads TGCGCCAGCGGGGGGACAGGGGCACTCGGGGAGCTGTTTTTT.

In DNA form, the CDR3 reads TGCGCCAGCTCGAGGCGGACTAGCGGTGGAGGGATCGAGCAGTACTTC. Amino acid sequence: CASSRRTSGGGIEQYF. This chain connects TRBV5-1 to TRBJ2-7; 10 bases are shared with TRBD2. V gave up 7 bases and J gave up 6 bases; unmatched junction bases: 16. The CDR3 contains 16 residues. Germline lookup yields CDR1 SGHRS and CDR2 YFSETQ.

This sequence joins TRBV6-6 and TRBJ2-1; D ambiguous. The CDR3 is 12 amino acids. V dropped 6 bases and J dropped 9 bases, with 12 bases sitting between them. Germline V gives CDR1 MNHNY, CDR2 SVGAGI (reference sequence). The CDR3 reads CASSSLDVEQFF. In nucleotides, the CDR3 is TGTGCCAGCAGCTCGCTAGACGTTGAGCAGTTCTTC.

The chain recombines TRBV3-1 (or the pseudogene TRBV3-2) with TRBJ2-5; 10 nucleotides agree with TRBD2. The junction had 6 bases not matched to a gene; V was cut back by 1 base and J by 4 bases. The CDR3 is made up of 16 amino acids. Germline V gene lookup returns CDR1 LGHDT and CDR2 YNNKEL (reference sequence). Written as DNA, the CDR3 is TGTGCCAGCAGCCAAGCAGCGGGGGGGCGGGGAGAGACCCAGTACTTC. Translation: CASSQAAGGRGETQYF.

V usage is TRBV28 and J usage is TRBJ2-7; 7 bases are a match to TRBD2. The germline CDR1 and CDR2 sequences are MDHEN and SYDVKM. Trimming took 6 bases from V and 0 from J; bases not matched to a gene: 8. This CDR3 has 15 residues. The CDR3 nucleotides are TGTGCCAGCAGGTCTATCGGGACTACCTCCTACGAGCAGTACTTC. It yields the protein CASRSIGTTSYEQYF.

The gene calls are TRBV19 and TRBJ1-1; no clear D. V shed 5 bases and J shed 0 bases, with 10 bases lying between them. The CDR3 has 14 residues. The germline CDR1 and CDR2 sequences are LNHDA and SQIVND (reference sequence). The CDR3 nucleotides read TGTGCCAGTAGTGGGCAGACCATGAACACTGAAGCTTTCTTT. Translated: CASSGQTMNTEAFF.

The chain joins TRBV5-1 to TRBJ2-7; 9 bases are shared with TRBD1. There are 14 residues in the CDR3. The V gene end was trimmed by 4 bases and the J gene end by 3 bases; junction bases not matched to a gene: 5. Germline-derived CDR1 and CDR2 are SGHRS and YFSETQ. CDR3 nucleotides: TGCGCCAGCAGCCAGGGACAGGGACTCTACGAGCAGTACTTC. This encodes CASSQGQGLYEQYF.

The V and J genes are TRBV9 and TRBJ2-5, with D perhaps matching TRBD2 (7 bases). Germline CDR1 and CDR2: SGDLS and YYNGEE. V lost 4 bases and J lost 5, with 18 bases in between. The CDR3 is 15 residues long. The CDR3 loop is CASSPPGGQGETQYF. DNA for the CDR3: TGTGCCAGCAGCCCCCCCGGGGGGCAGGGGGAGACCCAGTACTTC.

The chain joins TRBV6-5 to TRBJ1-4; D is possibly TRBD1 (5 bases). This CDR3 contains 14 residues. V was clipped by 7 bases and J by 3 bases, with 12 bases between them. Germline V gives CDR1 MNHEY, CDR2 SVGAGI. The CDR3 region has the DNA TGTGCCAGCACCCCTACGGGGGCTAATGAAAAACTGTTTTTT. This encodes CASTPTGANEKLFF.

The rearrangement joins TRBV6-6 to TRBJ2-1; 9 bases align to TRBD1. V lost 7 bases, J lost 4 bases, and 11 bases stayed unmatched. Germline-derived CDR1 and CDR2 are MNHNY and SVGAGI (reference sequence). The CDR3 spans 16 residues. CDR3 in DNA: TGTGCCAGCACAAAAGACCGGGACAGGGCTTACAATGAGCAGTTCTTC. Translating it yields CASTKDRDRAYNEQFF.

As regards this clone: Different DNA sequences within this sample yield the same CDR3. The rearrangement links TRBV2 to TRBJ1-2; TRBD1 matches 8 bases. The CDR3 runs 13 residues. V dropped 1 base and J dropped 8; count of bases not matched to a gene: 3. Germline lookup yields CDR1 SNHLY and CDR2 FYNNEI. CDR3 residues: CASSEGTGYGYTF. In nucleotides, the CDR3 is TGTGCCAGCAGTGAAGGGACAGGGTACGGCTACACCTTC. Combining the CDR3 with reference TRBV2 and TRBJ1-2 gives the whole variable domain EPEVTQTPSHQVTQMGQEVILRCVPISNHLYFYWYRQILGQKVEFLVSFYNNEISEKSEIFDDQFSVERPDGSNFTLKIRSTKLEDSAMYFCASSEGTGYGYTFGSGTRLTVV.

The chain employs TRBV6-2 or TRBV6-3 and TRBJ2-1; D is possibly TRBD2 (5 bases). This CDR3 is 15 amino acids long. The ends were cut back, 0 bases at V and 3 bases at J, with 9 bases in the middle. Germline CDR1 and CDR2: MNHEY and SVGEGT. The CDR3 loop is CASSYSTGGYNEQFF. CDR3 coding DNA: TGTGCCAGCAGTTACTCGACTGGAGGCTACAATGAGCAGTTCTTC.

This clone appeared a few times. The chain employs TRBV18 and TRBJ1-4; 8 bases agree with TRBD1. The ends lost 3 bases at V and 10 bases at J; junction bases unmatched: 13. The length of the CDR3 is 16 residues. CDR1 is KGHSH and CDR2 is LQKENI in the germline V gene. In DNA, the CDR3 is TGTGCCAGCTCACCCCTGGGACAGGCAGGGGTTGGAAAACTGTTTTTT. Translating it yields CASSPLGQAGVGKLFF.

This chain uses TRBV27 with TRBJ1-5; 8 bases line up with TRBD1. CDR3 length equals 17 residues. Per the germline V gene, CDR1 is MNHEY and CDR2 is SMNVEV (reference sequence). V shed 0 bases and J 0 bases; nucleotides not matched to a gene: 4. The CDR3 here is CASSLSPGQASNQPQHF. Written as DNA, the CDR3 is TGTGCCAGCAGTTTATCGCCGGGACAGGCTAGCAATCAGCCCCAGCATTTT.

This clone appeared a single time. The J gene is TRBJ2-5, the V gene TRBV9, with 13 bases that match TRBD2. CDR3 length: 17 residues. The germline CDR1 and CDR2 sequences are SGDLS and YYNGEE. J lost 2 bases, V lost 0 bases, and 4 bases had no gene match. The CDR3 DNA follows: TGTGCCAGCAGCGTAGGATGGACTAGCGGGAGACAAGAGACCCAGTACTTC. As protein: CASSVGWTSGRQETQYF.

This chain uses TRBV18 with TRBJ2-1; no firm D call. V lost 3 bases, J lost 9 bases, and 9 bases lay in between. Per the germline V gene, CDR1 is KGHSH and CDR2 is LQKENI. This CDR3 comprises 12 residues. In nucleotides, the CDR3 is TGTGCCAGCTCACCCCCGCTCAGTGAGCAGTTCTTC. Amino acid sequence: CASSPPLSEQFF.

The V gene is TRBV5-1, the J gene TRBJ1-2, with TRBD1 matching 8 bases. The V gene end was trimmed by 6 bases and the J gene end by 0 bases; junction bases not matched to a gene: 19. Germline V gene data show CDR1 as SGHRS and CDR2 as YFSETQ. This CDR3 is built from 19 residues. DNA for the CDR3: TGCGCCAGCACCCAATTTTTATCAAGGGACAGGAAAGCTAACTATGGCTACACCTTC. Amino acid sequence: CASTQFLSRDRKANYGYTF.

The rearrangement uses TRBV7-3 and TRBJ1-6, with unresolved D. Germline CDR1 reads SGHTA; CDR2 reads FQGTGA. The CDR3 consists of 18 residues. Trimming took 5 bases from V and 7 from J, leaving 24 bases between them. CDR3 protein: CASSPTSPGVLRNSPLHF. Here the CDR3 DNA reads TGTGCCAGCAGCCCCACGTCCCCCGGGGTTCTTAGGAATTCACCCCTCCACTTT.

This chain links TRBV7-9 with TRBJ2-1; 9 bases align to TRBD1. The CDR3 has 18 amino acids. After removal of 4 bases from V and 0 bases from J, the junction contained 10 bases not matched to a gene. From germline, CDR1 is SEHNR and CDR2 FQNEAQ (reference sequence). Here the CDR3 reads CASSWTGDYKSSYNEQFF. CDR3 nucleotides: TGTGCCAGCAGCTGGACAGGGGACTACAAAAGCTCCTACAATGAGCAGTTCTTC. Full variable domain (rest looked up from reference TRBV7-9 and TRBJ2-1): DTGVSQNPRHKITKRGQNVTFRCDPISEHNRLYWYRQTLGQGPEFLTYFQNEAQLEKSRLLSDRFSAERPKGSFSTLEIQRTEQGDSAMYLCASSWTGDYKSSYNEQFFGPGTRLTVL.

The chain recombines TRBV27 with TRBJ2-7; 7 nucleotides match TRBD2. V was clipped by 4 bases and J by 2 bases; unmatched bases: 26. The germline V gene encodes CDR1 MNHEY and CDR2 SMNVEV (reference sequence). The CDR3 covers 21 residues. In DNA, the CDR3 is TGTGCCAGCAGTTCCACACTCGGGGTAGCGGGTGGAGTGGGGATCCCCTACGAGCAGTACTTC. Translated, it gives CASSSTLGVAGGVGIPYEQYF.

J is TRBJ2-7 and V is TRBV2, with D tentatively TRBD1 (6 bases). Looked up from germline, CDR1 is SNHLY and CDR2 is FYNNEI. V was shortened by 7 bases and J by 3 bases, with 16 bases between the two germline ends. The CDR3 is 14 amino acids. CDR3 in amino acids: CASMTLGQLYEQYF. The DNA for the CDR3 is TGTGCCAGCATGACACTGGGACAACTCTACGAGCAGTACTTC. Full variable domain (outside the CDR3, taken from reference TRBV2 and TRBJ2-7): EPEVTQTPSHQVTQMGQEVILRCVPISNHLYFYWYRQILGQKVEFLVSFYNNEISEKSEIFDDQFSVERPDGSNFTLKIRSTKLEDSAMYFCASMTLGQLYEQYFGPGTRLTVT.

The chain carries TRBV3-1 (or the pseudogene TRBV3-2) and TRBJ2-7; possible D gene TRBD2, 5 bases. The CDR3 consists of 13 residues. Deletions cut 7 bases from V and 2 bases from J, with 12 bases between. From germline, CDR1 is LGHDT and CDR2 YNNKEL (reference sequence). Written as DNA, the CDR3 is TGTGCCAGCAAGGACCCGGGAACCTACGAGCAGTACTTC. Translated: CASKDPGTYEQYF.

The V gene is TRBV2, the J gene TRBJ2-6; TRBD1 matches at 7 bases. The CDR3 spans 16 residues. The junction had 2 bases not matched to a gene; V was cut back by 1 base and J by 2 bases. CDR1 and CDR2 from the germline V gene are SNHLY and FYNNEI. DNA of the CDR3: TGTGCCAGCAGTGAAGACGGGACAGCTGGGGCCAACGTCCTGACTTTC. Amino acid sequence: CASSEDGTAGANVLTF.

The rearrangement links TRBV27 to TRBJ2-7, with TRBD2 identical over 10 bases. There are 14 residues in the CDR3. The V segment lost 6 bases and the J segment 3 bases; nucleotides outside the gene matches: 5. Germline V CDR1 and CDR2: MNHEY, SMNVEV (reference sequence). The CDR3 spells CASSTAGGFYEQYF. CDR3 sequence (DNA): TGTGCCAGCAGCACAGCGGGAGGGTTCTACGAGCAGTACTTC.

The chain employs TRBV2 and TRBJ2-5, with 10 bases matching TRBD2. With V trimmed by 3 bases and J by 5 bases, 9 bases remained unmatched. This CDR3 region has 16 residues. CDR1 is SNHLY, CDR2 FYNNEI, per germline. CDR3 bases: TGTGCCAGCAGTGAGTCCCTAGCGGGGGTAGTGGAGACCCAGTACTTC. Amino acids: CASSESLAGVVETQYF.

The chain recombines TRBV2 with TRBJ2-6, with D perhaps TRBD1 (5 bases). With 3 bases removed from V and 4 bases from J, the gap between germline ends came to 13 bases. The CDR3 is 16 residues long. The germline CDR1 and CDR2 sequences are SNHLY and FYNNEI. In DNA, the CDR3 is TGTGCCAGCAGTGATAGCAGGGCGTACGGGGCCAACGTCCTGACTTTC. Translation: CASSDSRAYGANVLTF. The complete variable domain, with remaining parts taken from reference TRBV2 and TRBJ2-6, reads EPEVTQTPSHQVTQMGQEVILRCVPISNHLYFYWYRQILGQKVEFLVSFYNNEISEKSEIFDDQFSVERPDGSNFTLKIRSTKLEDSAMYFCASSDSRAYGANVLTFGAGSRLTVL.

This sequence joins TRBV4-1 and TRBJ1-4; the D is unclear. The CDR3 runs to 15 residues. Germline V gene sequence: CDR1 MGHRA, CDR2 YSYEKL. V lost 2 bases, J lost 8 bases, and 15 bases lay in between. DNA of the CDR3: TGCGCCAGCAGCCAATCGGTCGGGAATGGGGAAAAACTGTTTTTT. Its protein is CASSQSVGNGEKLFF.

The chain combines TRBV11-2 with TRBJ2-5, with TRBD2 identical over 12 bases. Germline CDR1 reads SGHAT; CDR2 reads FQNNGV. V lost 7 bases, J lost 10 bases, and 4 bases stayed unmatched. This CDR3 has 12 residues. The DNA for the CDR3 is TGTGCCAGCACACGACTAGCGGGAGACCAGTACTTC. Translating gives CASTRLAGDQYF.

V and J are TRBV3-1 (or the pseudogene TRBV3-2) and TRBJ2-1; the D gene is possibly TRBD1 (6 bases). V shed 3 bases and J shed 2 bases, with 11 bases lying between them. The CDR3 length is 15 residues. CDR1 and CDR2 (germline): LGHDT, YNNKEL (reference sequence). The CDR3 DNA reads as TGTGCCAGCAGCCAGGGGGCGAGTACCTACAATGAGCAGTTCTTC. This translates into CASSQGASTYNEQFF.